Listed here are 13 T cell receptor beta chains from one sample, sequenced in a study of T-cell reconstitution after alpha-beta-depleted transplantation in children. A library of TCRbeta sequences, prepared with unique molecular identifiers, was generated. TCRdb fed the PCR reads into MiXCR, producing one record per CDR3 protein. The sample records roughly 89,000 distinct CDR3 sequences, about 12% being singletons. Sequenced here: PBMCs from the stem cell graft donor, sampled from the stem cell graft. These receptors originate from a human donor who donated a stem cell graft to a child with inherited bone marrow failure.

This clonotype showed up just a few times. J is TRBJ2-1 and V is TRBV5-1; tentatively, D is TRBD1 (5 bases). With 4 bases removed from V and 7 bases from J, the gap between germline ends came to 12 bases. The CDR3 has 13 amino acids. CDR1 SGHRS and CDR2 YFSETQ come from the germline V gene. This chain's CDR3 is CASSTDSWNEQFF. The CDR3 DNA reads as TGCGCCAGCAGCACCGACAGTTGGAATGAGCAGTTCTTC. The full variable domain, rest sourced from reference TRBV5-1 and TRBJ2-1, is KAGVTQTPRYLIKTRGQQVTLSCSPISGHRSVSWYQQTPGQGLQFLFEYFSETQRNKGNFPGRFSGRQFSNSRSEMNVSTLELGDSALYLCASSTDSWNEQFFGPGTRLTVL.

This clonotype was counted many times. The J gene is TRBJ2-7, the V gene TRBV6-5, with a weak D call TRBD1 (8 bases). The germline V and J ends were trimmed by 3 bases and 3 bases, with 15 bases remaining between them. This CDR3 contains 15 residues. Germline values: CDR1 MNHEY, CDR2 SVGAGI. Written as DNA, the CDR3 is TGTGCCAGCAGTTATACAGGGGGGGGACTCTACGAGCAGTACTTC. It specifies CASSYTGGGLYEQYF.

This clonotype was seen repeatedly, ten times or more. The gene calls are TRBV5-1 and TRBJ1-1; 7 bases agree with TRBD1. V shed 0 bases, J shed 3 bases, and the junction held 2 bases outside the gene matches. The germline gives CDR1 SGHRS, CDR2 YFSETQ. This CDR3 contains 14 residues. The CDR3 sequence: CASSLARGDTEAFF. In DNA, the CDR3 is TGCGCCAGCAGCTTGGCCAGGGGGGACACTGAAGCTTTCTTT.

This clonotype was recorded at least ten times. One end of the junction varies from germline; a read error may be responsible. This chain uses TRBV7-9 with TRBJ1-1; a weak D match, TRBD1 (5 bases). Germline V gene sequence: CDR1 SEHNR, CDR2 FQNEAQ (reference sequence). This CDR3 is built from 14 residues. CDR3 protein: CASSLAGQNTEGFF. The CDR3 DNA reads TGTGCCAGCAGCTTAGCGGGGCAGAACACTGAAGGTTTCTTT. Variable domain in full (rest from reference TRBV7-9 and TRBJ1-1): DTGVSQNPRHKITKRGQNVTFRCDPISEHNRLYWYRQTLGQGPEFLTYFQNEAQLEKSRLLSDRFSAERPKGSFSTLEIQRTEQGDSAMYLCASSLAGQNTEGFFGQGTRLTVV.

This clonotype came up many times. This chain connects TRBV5-1 to TRBJ2-7; 9 bases are a match to TRBD1. This CDR3 contains 16 residues. Losses at the gene ends were 4 bases for V and 0 bases for J; bases not matched to a gene: 8. Looked up from germline, CDR1 is SGHRS and CDR2 is YFSETQ. The CDR3 DNA is TGCGCCAGCAGCCGGACAGGGGACGGTCCCTCCTACGAGCAGTACTTC. This codes for CASSRTGDGPSYEQYF.

This clonotype was seen a few times. V and J are TRBV4-2 and TRBJ2-7, with D possibly being TRBD2 (6 bases). The V and J ends lost 1 base and 0 bases respectively, with 10 bases between them. The length of the CDR3 is 15 residues. CDR1 LGHNA and CDR2 YNFKEQ come from the germline V gene. This CDR3 reads CASSQGGEASYEQYF. The CDR3 bases are TGTGCCAGCAGCCAAGGTGGGGAGGCCTCCTACGAGCAGTACTTC.

This clonotype occurred many times. The V and J genes are TRBV7-2 and TRBJ2-2; no clear D. V lost 5 bases to trimming and J lost 2 bases, with 6 bases between them. This CDR3 comprises 13 residues. The germline gives CDR1 SGHTA, CDR2 FQGNSA. CDR3: CASSGPNTGELFF. The CDR3 DNA sequence: TGTGCCAGCAGCGGGCCCAACACCGGGGAGCTGTTTTTT.

This chain links TRBV20-1 with TRBJ2-3, with 8 bases aligning to TRBD2. V shed 2 bases, J shed 2 bases, and the junction held 6 bases outside the gene matches. The CDR3 covers 15 residues. The germline V gene encodes CDR1 DFQATT and CDR2 SNEGSKA (reference sequence). CDR3 nucleotides: TGCAGTGCTAGAAGTCAGCGGGGGAACACAGATACGCAGTATTTT. Translation gives CSARSQRGNTDTQYF.

This clonotype was detected many times. The J gene is TRBJ1-2, the V gene TRBV7-8; D is ambiguous. Deletions cut 1 base from V and 5 bases from J, with 14 bases between. Germline V gene lookup returns CDR1 SGHVS and CDR2 FQNEAQ. This CDR3 is built from 15 residues. The CDR3: CASSLGLGRRYGYTF. The CDR3 nucleotides are TGTGCCAGCAGCTTAGGGTTAGGACGGAGATATGGCTACACCTTC.

This clonotype was detected many times. V is TRBV10-2 and J is TRBJ1-5; 11 bases map to TRBD1. The germline V gene encodes CDR1 WSHSY and CDR2 SAAADI. The CDR3 runs 18 residues. The ends lost 5 bases at V and 0 bases at J; junction bases unmatched: 9. The CDR3: CASSPWDRGIYSNQPQHF. DNA of the CDR3: TGCGCCAGCAGTCCCTGGGACAGGGGGATCTATAGCAATCAGCCCCAGCATTTT.

Ten or more counts support this clonotype. The V gene is TRBV7-8, the J gene TRBJ2-3; 9 bases agree with TRBD2. V shed 5 bases, J shed 4 bases, and the junction held 7 bases outside the gene matches. The CDR3 contains 15 residues. Per the germline V gene, CDR1 is SGHVS and CDR2 is FQNEAQ. For the CDR3, the DNA is TGTGCCAGCAGCCGCGGGGGGGAGGGTGCAGATACGCAGTATTTT. It codes for CASSRGGEGADTQYF.

The chain couples TRBV30 to TRBJ1-2; a weak D match, TRBD1 (5 bases). This CDR3 has 13 residues. The germline V and J ends were trimmed by 3 bases and 8 bases, with 16 bases remaining between them. Germline-derived CDR1 and CDR2 are GTSNPN and SVGIG (reference sequence). Written as DNA, the CDR3 is TGTGCCTGGAGCTTCGGGGGGAGCGGCGGCTACACCTTC. Translation: CAWSFGGSGGYTF.

The rearrangement joins TRBV7-2 to TRBJ1-3; D perhaps matches TRBD1 (5 bases). Trimming took 2 bases from V and 0 from J, leaving 11 bases between them. Germline V gives CDR1 SGHTA, CDR2 FQGNSA. This CDR3 is built from 16 residues. CDR3 coding DNA: TGTGCCAGCAGCTTAAAGGGACTGCGCTCTGGAAACACCATATATTTT. Amino acid sequence: CASSLKGLRSGNTIYF.